This TCR beta chain came from a study of response to subunit inactivated influenza vaccine. Whole-study results and caveats: Authors suggested seasonal influenza vaccinations each recruit few new T cells.

Each CDR3 protein gets one entry after TCRdb re-called the RT-PCR reads with MiXCR. This table holds 500,000 to 550,000 distinct CDR3 sequences, under 8.5% found once. At least ten counts were recorded for this clonotype. Its antigen is as yet unknown. This specimen consisted of PBMCs from blood, obtained around 25 months after vaccination. The sequence was collected from a man aged 50 to 69 who received an inactivated influenza vaccine.

In DNA, the CDR3 is TGCGCCAGCAGCTTGGTAGCGGGGAGCACCGGGGAGCTGTTTTTT. Protein product: CASSLVAGSTGELFF. The chain joins TRBV5-1 to TRBJ2-2; 8 bases fit TRBD2. V gave up 0 bases and J gave up 4 bases; unmatched junction bases: 2. Germline CDR1 is SGHRS and CDR2 is YFSETQ. This CDR3 spans 15 amino acids.